Sequencing of this TCR beta chain was carried out in a study of cytomegalovirus exposure and HLA in healthy donors. The length of the CDR3 is 15 residues. Germline CDR1 reads MDHEN; CDR2 reads SYDVKM. Trimming stripped 7 bases from V and 0 bases from J, with 13 bases between. A multiplex PCR was run with 60 Vbeta primers and 13 Jbeta primers. The table came from immunoSEQ multiplex PCR; TCRdb's copy has only in-frame clones and leaves some out. This sample has approximately 78,000 clones; less than 85% occur once, and the top ten carry around 2.4%. The sequence came from a woman aged 45-65 years in good health and CMV-seronegative. The material sequenced was PBMCs. The chain recombines TRBV28 with TRBJ1-3; D perhaps matches TRBD1 (6 bases). The CDR3 protein is CASTETGRSGNTIYF. The CDR3 coding sequence is TGTGCCAGCACCGAAACAGGGCGCTCTGGAAACACCATATATTTT. The variable domain in full, completed from reference TRBV28 and TRBJ1-3, reads DVKVTQSSRYLVKRTGEKVFLECVQDMDHENMFWYRQDPGLGLRLIYFSYDVKMKEKGDIPEGYSVSREKKERFSLILESASTNQTSMYLCASTETGRSGNTIYFGEGSWLTVV.